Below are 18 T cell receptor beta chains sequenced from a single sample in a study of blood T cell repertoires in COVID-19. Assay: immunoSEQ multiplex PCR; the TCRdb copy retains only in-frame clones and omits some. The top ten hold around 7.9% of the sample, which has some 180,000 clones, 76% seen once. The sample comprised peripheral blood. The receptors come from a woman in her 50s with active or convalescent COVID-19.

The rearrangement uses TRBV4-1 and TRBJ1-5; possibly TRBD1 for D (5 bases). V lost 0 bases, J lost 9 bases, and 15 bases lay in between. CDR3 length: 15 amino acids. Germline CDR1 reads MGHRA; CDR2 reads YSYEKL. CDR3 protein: CASSQDTGGLPPQHF. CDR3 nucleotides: TGCGCCAGCAGCCAAGATACGGGGGGGTTGCCGCCCCAGCATTTT.

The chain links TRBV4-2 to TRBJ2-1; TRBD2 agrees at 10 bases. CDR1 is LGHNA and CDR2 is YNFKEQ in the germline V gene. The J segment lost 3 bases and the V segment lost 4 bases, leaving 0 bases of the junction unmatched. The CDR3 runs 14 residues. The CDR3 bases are TGTGCCAGCAGCCTAGCGGGGGGCTACAATGAGCAGTTCTTC. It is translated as CASSLAGGYNEQFF.

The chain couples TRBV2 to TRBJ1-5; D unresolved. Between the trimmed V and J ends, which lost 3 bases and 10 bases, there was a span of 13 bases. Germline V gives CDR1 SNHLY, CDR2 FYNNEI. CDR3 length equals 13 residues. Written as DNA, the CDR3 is TGTGCCAGCAGTGATTTCCCCCTAGGCCCCCAGCATTTT. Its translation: CASSDFPLGPQHF.

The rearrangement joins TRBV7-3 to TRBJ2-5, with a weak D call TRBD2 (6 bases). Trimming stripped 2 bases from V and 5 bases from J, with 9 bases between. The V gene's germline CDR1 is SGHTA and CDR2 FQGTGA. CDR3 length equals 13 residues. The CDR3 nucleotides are TGTGCCAGCAGCTTACGACTAGGGGAGACCCAGTACTTC. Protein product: CASSLRLGETQYF. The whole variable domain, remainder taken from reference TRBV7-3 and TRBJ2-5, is GAGVSQTPSNKVTEKGKYVELRCDPISGHTALYWYRQSLGQGPEFLIYFQGTGAADDSGLPNDRFFAVRPEGSVSTLKIQRTERGDSAVYLCASSLRLGETQYFGPGTRLLVL.

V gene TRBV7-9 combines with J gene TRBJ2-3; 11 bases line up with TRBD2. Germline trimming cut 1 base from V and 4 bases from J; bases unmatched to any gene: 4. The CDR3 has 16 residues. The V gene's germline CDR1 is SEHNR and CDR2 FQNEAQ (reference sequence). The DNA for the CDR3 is TGTGCCAGCAGCTTAGGACTAGCGGGAACTGCAGATACGCAGTATTTT. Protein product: CASSLGLAGTADTQYF.

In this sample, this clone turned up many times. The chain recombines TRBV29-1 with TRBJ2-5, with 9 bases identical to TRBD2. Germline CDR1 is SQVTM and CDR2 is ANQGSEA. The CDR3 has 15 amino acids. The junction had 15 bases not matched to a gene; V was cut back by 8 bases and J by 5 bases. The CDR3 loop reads CSTSPGASGMETQYF. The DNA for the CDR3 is TGCAGCACCAGCCCCGGTGCTAGCGGGATGGAGACCCAGTACTTC. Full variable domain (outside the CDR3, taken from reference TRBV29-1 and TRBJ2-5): SAVISQKPSRDICQRGTSLTIQCQVDSQVTMMFWYRQQPGQSLTLIATANQGSEATYESGFVIDKFPISRPNLTFSTLTVSNMSPEDSSIYLCSTSPGASGMETQYFGPGTRLLVL.

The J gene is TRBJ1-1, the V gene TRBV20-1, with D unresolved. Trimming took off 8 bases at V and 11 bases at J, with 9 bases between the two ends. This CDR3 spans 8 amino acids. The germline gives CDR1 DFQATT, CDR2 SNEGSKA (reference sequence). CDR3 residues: CSTAGAFF. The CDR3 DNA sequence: TGCAGTACCGCGGGGGCTTTCTTT.

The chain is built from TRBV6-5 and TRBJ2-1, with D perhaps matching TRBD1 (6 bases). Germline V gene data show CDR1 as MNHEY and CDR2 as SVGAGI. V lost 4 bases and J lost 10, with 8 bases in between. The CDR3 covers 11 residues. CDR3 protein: CASSLGTEQFF. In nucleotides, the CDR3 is TGTGCCAGCAGTTTAGGGACAGAGCAGTTCTTC.

CDR3 region: CASSPGLRSYNEQFF. CDR3 nucleotides: TGTGCCAGCAGCCCAGGACTACGCTCCTACAATGAGCAGTTCTTC. The chain couples TRBV4-2 to TRBJ2-1; TRBD2 is a possible D gene (6 bases). The germline V gene has CDR1 LGHNA and CDR2 YNFKEQ. This CDR3 region has 15 residues. Trimming shortened V by 4 bases and J by 0 bases, and 10 bases separated the two germline ends.

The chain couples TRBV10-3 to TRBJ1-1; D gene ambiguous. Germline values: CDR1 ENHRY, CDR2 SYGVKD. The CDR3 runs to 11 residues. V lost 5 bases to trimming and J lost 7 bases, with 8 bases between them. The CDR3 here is CAISREGEAFF. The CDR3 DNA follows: TGTGCCATCAGTCGGGAGGGTGAAGCTTTCTTT.

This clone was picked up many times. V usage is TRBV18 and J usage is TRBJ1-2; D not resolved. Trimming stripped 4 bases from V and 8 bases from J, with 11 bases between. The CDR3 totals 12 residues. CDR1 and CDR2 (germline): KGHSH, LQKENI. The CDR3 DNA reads TGTGCCAGCTCACGAGAGACTGTGGGCTACACCTTC. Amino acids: CASSRETVGYTF.

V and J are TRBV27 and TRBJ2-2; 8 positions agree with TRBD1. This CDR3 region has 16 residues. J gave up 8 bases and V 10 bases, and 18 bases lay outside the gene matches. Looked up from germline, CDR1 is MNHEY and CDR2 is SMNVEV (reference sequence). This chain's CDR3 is CATKQGAITKMGELFF. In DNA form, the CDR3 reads TGTGCCACCAAGCAGGGGGCCATTACCAAGATGGGGGAGCTGTTTTTT.

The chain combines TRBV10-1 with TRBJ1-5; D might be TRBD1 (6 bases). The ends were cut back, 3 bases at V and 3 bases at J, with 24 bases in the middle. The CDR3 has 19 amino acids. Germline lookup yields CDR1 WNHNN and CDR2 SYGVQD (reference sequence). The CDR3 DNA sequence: TGCGCCAGCAGTGAAGGGTGCAGGGGTCACTCTCAAGACAATCAGCCCCAGCATTTT. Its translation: CASSEGCRGHSQDNQPQHF.

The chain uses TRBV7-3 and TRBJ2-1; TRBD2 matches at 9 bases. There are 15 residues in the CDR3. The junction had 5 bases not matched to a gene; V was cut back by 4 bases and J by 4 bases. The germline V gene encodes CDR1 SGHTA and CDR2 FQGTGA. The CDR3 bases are TGTGCCAGCAGCTACGCGGGGGGGATATACAATGAGCAGTTCTTC. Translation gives CASSYAGGIYNEQFF.

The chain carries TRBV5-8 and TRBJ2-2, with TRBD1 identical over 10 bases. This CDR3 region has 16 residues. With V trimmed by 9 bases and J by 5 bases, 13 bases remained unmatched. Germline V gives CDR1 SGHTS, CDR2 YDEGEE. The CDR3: CAIHDLGQGNTGELFF. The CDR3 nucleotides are TGTGCCATCCACGACCTGGGACAGGGGAATACCGGGGAGCTGTTTTTT.

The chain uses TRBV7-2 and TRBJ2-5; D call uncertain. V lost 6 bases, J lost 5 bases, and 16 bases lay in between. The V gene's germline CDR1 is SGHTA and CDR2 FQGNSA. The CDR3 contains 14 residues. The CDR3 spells CASRSQFPGETQYF. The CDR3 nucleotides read TGTGCCAGCAGGTCCCAGTTTCCGGGTGAGACCCAGTACTTC.

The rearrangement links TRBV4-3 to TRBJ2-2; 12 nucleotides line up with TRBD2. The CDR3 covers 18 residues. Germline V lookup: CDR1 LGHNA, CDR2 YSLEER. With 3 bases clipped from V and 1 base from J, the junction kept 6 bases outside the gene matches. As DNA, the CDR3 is TGCGCCAGCAGCCACCGACTAGCGGGGGCCAAGAACACCGGGGAGCTGTTTTTT. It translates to CASSHRLAGAKNTGELFF.

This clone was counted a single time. The CDR3 region has the DNA TGTGCCAGCAGCTACGATCCTCTGAAGACCGGGGAGCTGTTTTTT. The encoded protein is CASSYDPLKTGELFF. The chain couples TRBV28 to TRBJ2-2; D gene unclear. The CDR3 is 15 residues long. Looked up from germline, CDR1 is MDHEN and CDR2 is SYDVKM. Trimming left V 6 bases short and J 5 bases short, with 16 bases between.